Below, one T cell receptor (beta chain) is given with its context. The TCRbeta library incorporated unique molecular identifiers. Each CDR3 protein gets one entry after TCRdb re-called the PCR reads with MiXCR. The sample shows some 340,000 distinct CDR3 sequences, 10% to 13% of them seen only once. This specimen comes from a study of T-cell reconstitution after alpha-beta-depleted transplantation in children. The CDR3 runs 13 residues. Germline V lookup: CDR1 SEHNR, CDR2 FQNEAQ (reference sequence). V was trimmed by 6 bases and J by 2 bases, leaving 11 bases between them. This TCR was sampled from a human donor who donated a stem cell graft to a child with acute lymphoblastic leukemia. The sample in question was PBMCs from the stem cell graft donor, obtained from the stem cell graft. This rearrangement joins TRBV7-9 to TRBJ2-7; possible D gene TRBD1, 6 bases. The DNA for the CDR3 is TGTGCCAGCAGGTCGGGACATACCTACGAGCAGTACTTC. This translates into CASRSGHTYEQYF.